These 26 T cell receptor beta chains came from one sample sequenced in a study of coeliac disease. TCRdb's copy holds only in-frame clones and misses some; the assay was immunoSEQ multiplex PCR. The data show around 3,100 clones, about 64% seen once. The sample consisted of intraepithelial lymphocytes from the gut. The source is a woman between 40 and 55 years old.

The V and J genes are TRBV21-1 and TRBJ1-5. TRBV21-1 constitutes a pseudogene. This CDR3 contains 13 residues. CDR3 protein: CASSNSSNQPQHF. The CDR3 nucleotides read TGTGCCAGCAGCAACTCTAGCAATCAGCCCCAGCATTTT.

The genes are TRBV15 and TRBJ2-3, with a possible D match to TRBD1 (7 bases). CDR3 size: 19 residues. V lost 3 bases to trimming and J lost 0 bases, with 22 bases between them. Looked up from germline, CDR1 is LNHNV and CDR2 is YYDKDF (reference sequence). DNA for the CDR3: TGTGCCACCAGCAGGGCAGGGGGGAGAGGCGGGTCGAGCACAGATACGCAGTATTTT. This codes for CATSRAGGRGGSSTDTQYF.

The V call is TRBV9, the J call TRBJ2-7; TRBD2 agrees at 9 bases. The CDR3 sequence is 14 residues long. Germline V gene sequence: CDR1 SGDLS, CDR2 YYNGEE. V shed 0 bases and J 4 bases; nucleotides not matched to a gene: 2. This CDR3 reads CASSVASGKYEQYF. CDR3 nucleotide sequence: TGTGCCAGCAGCGTAGCTAGCGGGAAGTACGAGCAGTACTTC.

The genes are TRBV6-1 and TRBJ2-3, with TRBD2 matching over 12 bases. The V segment lost 2 bases and the J segment 4 bases; nucleotides outside the gene matches: 1. Per the germline V gene, CDR1 is MNHNS and CDR2 is SASEGT. The CDR3 totals 15 residues. DNA of the CDR3: TGTGCCAGCAGTGAACTAGCGGGAGGGCCAGATACGCAGTATTTT. It is translated as CASSELAGGPDTQYF.

V gene TRBV11-2 combines with J gene TRBJ1-5; D call uncertain. This CDR3 has 16 residues. V lost 1 base to trimming and J lost 6 bases, with 16 bases between them. Germline loops: CDR1 SGHAT, CDR2 FQNNGV. The CDR3 reads CASSLGGARESQPQHF. CDR3 nucleotides: TGTGCCAGCAGCTTAGGGGGTGCAAGGGAGAGTCAGCCCCAGCATTTT.

The chain uses TRBV28 and TRBJ2-5; no reliable D call. The germline V and J ends were trimmed by 2 bases and 1 base, with 8 bases remaining between them. CDR1 and CDR2 (germline): MDHEN, SYDVKM. The CDR3 contains 14 residues. DNA for the CDR3: TGTGCCAGCAGTTTAAGTAGTCCCCAAGAGACCCAGTACTTC. Its translation: CASSLSSPQETQYF.

This chain uses TRBV18 with TRBJ2-1, with D possibly matching TRBD2 (6 bases). CDR1 KGHSH and CDR2 LQKENI come from the germline V gene. The CDR3 consists of 13 residues. With 3 bases removed from V and 8 bases from J, the gap between germline ends came to 11 bases. CDR3 in amino acids: CASSPNRLDEQFF. The CDR3 DNA reads as TGTGCCAGCTCACCTAATCGACTAGATGAGCAGTTCTTC.

The chain links TRBV28 to TRBJ2-7; D is possibly TRBD2 (6 bases). Germline CDR1 is MDHEN and CDR2 is SYDVKM. The CDR3 is 12 amino acids. V was trimmed by 6 bases and J by 10 bases, leaving 16 bases between them. CDR3 in amino acids: CASSPGGGYQYF. CDR3 sequence (DNA): TGTGCCAGCAGCCCCGGAGGAGGGTATCAGTACTTC.

This chain connects TRBV28 to TRBJ2-7, with TRBD2 matching 7 bases. Unmatched junction bases numbered 1, after V lost 2 bases and J lost 0 bases. Germline CDR1 reads MDHEN; CDR2 reads SYDVKM. The CDR3 length is 14 residues. The CDR3 sequence: CASSLGGGSYEQYF. CDR3 nucleotides: TGTGCCAGCAGTTTAGGCGGGGGCTCCTACGAGCAGTACTTC.

Judged by abundance, this clone is large. The chain combines TRBV9 with TRBJ2-2, with TRBD2 identical over 10 bases. Germline CDR1 is SGDLS and CDR2 is YYNGEE. The CDR3 totals 16 residues. Trimming at V came to 0 bases and at J to 4 bases, leaving 3 bases not matched to a gene. CDR3 sequence: CASSVAGTSATGELFF. The DNA for the CDR3 is TGTGCCAGCAGCGTAGCCGGGACTAGCGCCACCGGGGAGCTGTTTTTT. The full variable domain, in which reference TRBV9 and TRBJ2-2 provide the parts outside the CDR3, is DSGVTQTPKHLITATGQRVTLRCSPRSGDLSVYWYQQSLDQGLQFLIQYYNGEERAKGNILERFSAQQFPDLHSELNLSSLELGDSALYFCASSVAGTSATGELFFGEGSRLTVL.

This clone was detected only a few times. The chain joins TRBV7-9 to TRBJ2-5; 11 bases map to TRBD2. There are 16 residues in the CDR3. Losses at the gene ends were 4 bases for V and 5 bases for J; bases not matched to a gene: 9. Germline CDR1 and CDR2: SEHNR and FQNEAQ (reference sequence). The CDR3 nucleotides read TGTGCCAGCAGCTCCACCCTAGCGGGAGGATTTGAGACCCAGTACTTC. Protein product: CASSSTLAGGFETQYF.

V is TRBV5-1 and J is TRBJ2-1; tentative D call: TRBD1 (5 bases). In germline, CDR1 is SGHRS, CDR2 YFSETQ. Trimming shortened V by 2 bases and J by 4 bases, and 10 bases separated the two germline ends. The CDR3 has 14 amino acids. This chain's CDR3 is CASSLGQDYNEQFF. The CDR3 nucleotides read TGCGCCAGCAGCTTAGGACAAGATTACAATGAGCAGTTCTTC.

The J gene is TRBJ2-1, the V gene TRBV4-2; 12 positions agree with TRBD2. Trimming cost V 5 bases and J 8 bases; bases outside gene matches: 7. Germline lookup yields CDR1 LGHNA and CDR2 YNFKEQ. The CDR3 has 15 amino acids. The CDR3 loop is CASSWTSGEMDEQFF. The CDR3 region has the DNA TGTGCCAGCAGCTGGACTAGCGGGGAGATGGATGAGCAGTTCTTC.

This clone is medium-sized. The V call is TRBV13, the J call TRBJ2-3, with D hard to call. Trimming stripped 6 bases from V and 0 bases from J, with 16 bases between. This CDR3 has 16 amino acids. The germline gives CDR1 PRHDT, CDR2 FYEKMQ (reference sequence). CDR3 sequence reads: CASSQRLATSTDTQYF. The CDR3 coding sequence is TGTGCCAGCAGTCAACGACTCGCCACTAGCACAGATACGCAGTATTTT.

The chain uses TRBV2 and TRBJ1-2; TRBD1 aligns across 7 bases. CDR1 SNHLY and CDR2 FYNNEI come from the germline V gene. This CDR3 comprises 15 residues. J lost 3 bases, V lost 7 bases, and 11 bases had no gene match. CDR3 sequence reads: CASTALQGKDYGYTF. DNA for the CDR3: TGTGCCAGCACCGCACTACAGGGGAAAGACTATGGCTACACCTTC.

The chain uses TRBV28 and TRBJ2-3; D is uncertain. This CDR3 contains 12 residues. Per the germline V gene, CDR1 is MDHEN and CDR2 is SYDVKM. Trimming left V 6 bases short and J 4 bases short, with 8 bases between. CDR3 protein: CASSPTADTQYF. Here the CDR3 DNA reads TGTGCCAGCAGCCCTACAGCAGATACGCAGTATTTT. Using reference TRBV28 and TRBJ2-3 for the parts outside the CDR3, the full variable domain is DVKVTQSSRYLVKRTGEKVFLECVQDMDHENMFWYRQDPGLGLRLIYFSYDVKMKEKGDIPEGYSVSREKKERFSLILESASTNQTSMYLCASSPTADTQYFGPGTRLTVL.

The chain joins TRBV11-2 to TRBJ1-4, with D possibly matching TRBD1 (6 bases). The CDR3 totals 18 residues. The germline V gene encodes CDR1 SGHAT and CDR2 FQNNGV. V lost 5 bases and J 8 bases, leaving 27 bases between the germline ends. This CDR3 is CASSTEVGAFNEREKLFF. DNA of the CDR3: TGTGCCAGCAGCACAGAGGTGGGGGCATTTAACGAACGGGAAAAACTGTTTTTT.

The V call is TRBV30, the J call TRBJ1-1, with D uncertain. The germline V gene has CDR1 GTSNPN and CDR2 SVGIG (reference sequence). V dropped 7 bases and J dropped 0 bases, with 9 bases sitting between them. This CDR3 is built from 12 residues. The DNA of the CDR3 is TGTGCCTCGGGAGCCATGAACACTGAAGCTTTCTTT. Translation gives CASGAMNTEAFF.

The rearrangement uses TRBV5-4 and TRBJ2-2; D is possibly TRBD2 (5 bases). CDR1 is SGHNT, CDR2 YYREEE, per germline (reference sequence). V lost 1 base and J 6 bases, leaving 7 bases between the germline ends. This CDR3 is 13 amino acids long. DNA for the CDR3: TGTGCCAGCAGCTTGTTCGGGGCCGGGGAGCTGTTTTTT. Its translation is CASSLFGAGELFF.

Turning to this clone: At one end the junction does not follow the germline gene, possibly because of a read error. CDR3 sequence reads: CASSLIGGAYSEQFF. In DNA form, the CDR3 reads TGTGCCAGCAGCTTAATTGGGGGCGCCTACAGTGAGCAGTTCTTC. V and J are TRBV5-4 and TRBJ2-1; a possible D gene is TRBD1 (6 bases). This CDR3 has 15 amino acids. Germline CDR1 SGHNT, CDR2 YYREEE (reference sequence).

J is TRBJ2-7 and V is TRBV7-9; D is unresolved. The germline V gene has CDR1 SEHNR and CDR2 FQNEAQ (reference sequence). The CDR3 totals 13 residues. Trimming pared 4 bases from V and 2 bases from J, leaving 9 bases between. DNA for the CDR3: TGTGCCAGCAGCTCCGGGTTCCCCTACGAGCAGTACTTC. Its translation is CASSSGFPYEQYF.

This sequence joins TRBV5-4 and TRBJ2-5; no clear D. V gave up 0 bases and J gave up 4 bases, with 7 bases separating them. CDR3 length equals 13 residues. CDR1 is SGHNT and CDR2 is YYREEE in the germline V gene (reference sequence). The CDR3, as DNA: TGTGCCAGCAGCTTGGGTCAAGCAGAGACCCAGTACTTC. The encoded protein is CASSLGQAETQYF.

This chain uses TRBV28 with TRBJ1-2, with no clear D. Looked up from germline, CDR1 is MDHEN and CDR2 is SYDVKM. The V gene lost 5 bases and the J gene lost 8 bases, with 15 bases spanning the gap. The CDR3 spans 13 residues. The CDR3 DNA sequence: TGTGCCAGCAGTACCTATAGCCCTCCCGGCTACACCTTC. Translation gives CASSTYSPPGYTF.

About this clone: The sample carries other DNA sequences with the same CDR3. V gene TRBV28 combines with J gene TRBJ1-5; D ambiguous. Germline CDR1 and CDR2: MDHEN and SYDVKM. There are 16 residues in the CDR3. V gave up 1 base and J gave up 0 bases, with 10 bases separating them. In DNA form, the CDR3 reads TGTGCCAGCAGTTTATTTGGGCAGAATAGCAATCAGCCCCAGCATTTT. This sequence encodes CASSLFGQNSNQPQHF.

V gene TRBV28 combines with J gene TRBJ2-3; no firm D call. Germline-derived CDR1 and CDR2 are MDHEN and SYDVKM. The CDR3 sequence is 11 residues long. V was shortened by 6 bases and J by 5 bases, with 6 bases between the two germline ends. The CDR3 nucleotides are TGTGCCAGCAGCCCGGGAGATACGCAGTATTTT. This encodes CASSPGDTQYF.

This clone was picked up a small number of times. This rearrangement joins TRBV4-2 to TRBJ1-1; D not certain. The CDR3 runs to 14 residues. V lost 0 bases to trimming and J lost 1 base, with 6 bases between them. CDR1 LGHNA and CDR2 YNFKEQ come from the germline V gene. The DNA for the CDR3 is TGTGCCAGCAGCCAAGAATACGGGAACACTGAAGCTTTCTTT. This translates into CASSQEYGNTEAFF.